A selection of T cell receptor beta chains follows, all from one sample in a study of blood T cell repertoires in COVID-19. TCRdb's table, derived via immunoSEQ multiplex PCR, lists solely in-frame clones and lacks some. The profile shows roughly 280,000 clones, 75% to 90% of them singletons. The sample consisted of peripheral blood. Source of these receptors: a man in his 60s who had recovered from COVID-19. CDR3s include the opening cysteine and the closing phenylalanine or tryptophan. D genes are given only for firm matches. Clone size is shown for a subset of rows, as once, few, many or a class of expanded clone.

once	TRBV21-1	TRBJ1-2	-	TGTGCCAGCAGCCCCCATCCGAGGCGCATTTATGGCTACACCTTC	CASSPHPRRIYGYTF
-	TRBV6-4	TRBJ2-3	TRBD1	TGTGCCAGCAGTGACGAGGGACAGAGCACAGATACGCAGTATTTT	CASSDEGQSTDTQYF
-	TRBV5-4	TRBJ2-3	-	TGTGCCAGCAGCCGAGGCAGTGCTAGCACAGATACGCAGTATTTT	CASSRGSASTDTQYF
-	TRBV7-8	TRBJ2-7	-	TGTGCCAGCAGCCCAAGAGTCGGGAGCTCCTACGAGCAGTACTTC	CASSPRVGSSYEQYF
-	TRBV3-1/TRBV3-2	TRBJ1-3	-	TGTGCCAGCAGCCAAGGTGGGCCACACTCTGGAAACACCATATATTTT	CASSQGGPHSGNTIYF
few	TRBV28	TRBJ2-7	-	TGTGCCAGCAGTTTACTGACAGAAAAGCAGTACTTC	CASSLLTEKQYF
-	TRBV7-2	TRBJ2-1	-	TGTGCCAGCAGCTTAGGGCTAGCGCTATACAATGAGCAGTTCTTC	CASSLGLALYNEQFF
many	TRBV5-4	TRBJ2-3	-	TGTGCCAGCAGCCCTCCGGGACTCCCTGAGGATACGCAGTATTTT	CASSPPGLPEDTQYF
-	TRBV4-2	TRBJ2-7	-	TGTGCCAGCAGCCAAGAGTTTAGAAACTACGAGCAGTACTTC	CASSQEFRNYEQYF
-	TRBV9	TRBJ2-7	TRBD2	TGTGCCAGCAGCGTAGAACTAGCGGGCAACTCCTACGAGCAGTACTTC	CASSVELAGNSYEQYF
many	TRBV28	TRBJ1-3	-	TGTGCCAGCAGGCCCGCGGACAGTTTCTCTGGAAACACCATATATTTT	CASRPADSFSGNTIYF
-	TRBV20-1	TRBJ1-2	TRBD1	TGCAGTGCTGGACAGGGACCAGTGACCTTC	CSAGQGPVTF
few	TRBV21-1	TRBJ2-7	-	TGTGCCAGCAGCAACAGGGTAGGGGCCTACGAGCAGTACTTC	CASSNRVGAYEQYF
-	TRBV4-1	TRBJ2-1	-	TGCGCCAGCAGCCACCAGGGTGTAGAGCAGTTCTTC	CASSHQGVEQFF
few	TRBV14	TRBJ1-6	-	TGTGCCAGCAGCCAAGAGGCTCGCAATTCACCCCTCCACTTT	CASSQEARNSPLHF
-	TRBV28	TRBJ1-6	-	TGTGCCAGTCTTACTAATAATTCACCCCTCCACTTT	CASLTNNSPLHF
-	TRBV30	TRBJ2-7	TRBD1	TGTGCCTGGAGTGTGGGACAGGGGGCGTACGAGCAGTACTTC	CAWSVGQGAYEQYF
-	TRBV2	TRBJ1-1	TRBD1	TGTGCCAGCTCGAACCAGGGGGTGAACACTGAAGCTTTCTTT	CASSNQGVNTEAFF
-	TRBV18	TRBJ2-7	-	TGTGCCAGCTCAAGGGACTCGACCTACGAGCAGTACTTC	CASSRDSTYEQYF
-	TRBV28	TRBJ1-2	TRBD1	TGTGCCAGCAGGGTACCGGGACAGGGTTATGGCTACACCTTC	CASRVPGQGYGYTF
-	TRBV6-5	TRBJ2-1	TRBD2	TGTGCCAGCTCGATGGGCGGGGGTTACAATGAGCAGTTCTTC	CASSMGGGYNEQFF
-	TRBV24-1	TRBJ2-5	-	TGTGCCACCAGTACCAGGCACACGGTGTACTTC	CATSTRHTVYF